The sequence of this TCR beta chain was determined in a study of T cells in Graves' hyperthyroidism and ophthalmopathy (dated by TCRdb to the late 2010s). For the study in its entirety: Peripheral blood was sampled at the time of initial diagnosis, prior to any treatment. To identify TCR V-J signatures that set the groups apart, the researchers used a discovery cohort of about a hundred patients, made up of under 50 with Graves' ophthalmopathy and some 56 with stable Graves' hyperthyroidism. Prospective prediction of ophthalmopathy was tested in an independent validation cohort consisting of 18 to 20 hyperthyroidism patients and some 15 patients who later progressed to ophthalmopathy. For training and testing, the 100 or so patients in the discovery cohort were randomly divided in a 7:3 ratio. In six Graves' hyperthyroidism patients, the study also compared T-cell repertoires from thyroid tissue with T-cell repertoires from blood. After sampling, hyperthyroidism patients received methimazole starting at 30 mg daily, and ophthalmopathy patients received high-dose intravenous methylprednisolone. The paper describes TCR Vbeta CDR3 sequencing of some 130 peripheral blood samples, made up of some 42 ophthalmopathy patients, around 78 hyperthyroidism patients and around 17 progressor patients.

Per the germline V gene, SGDLS is the CDR1 and YYNGEE is the CDR2. There are 18 amino acids in the CDR3, from cysteine to phenylalanine inclusive. Left in the record is the CDR3 DNA by itself, 54 bases read in frame from the first base. Relative to germline, V is missing 2 bases and J is missing 2 bases, with 10 bases of the junction outside any gene match. The TCR beta CDR3 regions were amplified from RNA transcripts. A first-round RT-PCR of the TCR CDR3 used the HTBI primer set with the Qiagen OneStep RT-PCR kit. Libraries were constructed in a second round of multiplex PCR, after which size selection and purification were carried out. Sequencing of the libraries was done on an Illumina HiSeq2000 using paired-end 100 bp reads. The original pipeline was this. Raw data were processed with SOAPnuke, discarding reads with adapters, uncalled bases, mean Phred below 15, or no exact constant-primer or identifier match. High-quality paired reads were merged with COPE v1.2.5, and unique nucleotide sequences were defined as clonotypes. MiTCR v1.1 was used to align clonotypes to the IMGT TRBV, TRBD and TRBJ reference segments. Analysis was restricted to V-J combinations with a frequency above 0.0001, which covered 99.2% of repertoires. A TCS score was defined as the ratio between F50 (clonal expansion) and ExV (chaos), using BLOSUM62-based TCRdist between CDR3 peptides within each V-J. Welch's t-statistics and random forest reduced just over 500 V-J features to 13, which were used in a naive Bayes classifier (R e1071). TCRdb reprocessing: public reads trimmed at Q25 with fastp, clones called with MiXCR, in-frame beta chains kept. Every distinct CDR3 protein forms one entry, paired with its most common genes and DNA. These V and J calls rely on TCRdb rather than the paper's analysis. Across this sample there are about 400,000 distinct CDR3 sequences, with roughly 14% seen only once. The ten largest clones take up 11% to 15% of the sample.

Paper-wide results and their limitations: Blood samples also contained most of the expanded thyroid clonotypes (frequency above 0.001), which suggests that blood repertoires may reflect thyroid immune responses. During validation, the model predicted progression to ophthalmopathy a median of approximately 7 months ahead of onset, with around 65% sensitivity and 72% to 80% specificity. No statistical method was used to fix the sample size in advance, and group allocation was not hidden from the investigators. Ophthalmopathy was separated from stable hyperthyroidism by a 13 V-J signature model, with 85% to 90% sensitivity and about 81% specificity obtained in cross-validation and 80%/75% obtained in testing.

A patient counted as having stable Graves' hyperthyroidism if no progression to ophthalmopathy occurred over 18 months of follow-up. Hyperthyroidism patients were newly diagnosed, had a disease duration of under 2 months, and were aged 18 to 65 years. Any patient with an uncontrolled infection, another autoimmune disease, pregnancy or lactation was excluded. Clinical symptoms, serum thyroxine and TRAb, thyroid ultrasound, and orbital computed tomography formed the basis for the diagnoses. PBMCs were isolated from about 9.1 ml of fresh peripheral blood by Ficoll-Paque density gradient centrifugation. Trizol reagent was used to extract total RNA, and RNA quality was then checked on an Agilent 2100 Bioanalyzer. With respect to this clonotype: The specificity of this receptor is unknown. Base qualities are not at hand, and no much larger clone is one base apart.

The clonotype comes from a woman aged 18-29 years with Graves' hyperthyroidism. Input material: blood. The chain couples TRBV9 to TRBJ2-2; the junction holds 9 bases that match TRBD1. CDR3 sequence: CASSVGIGGQGNTGELFF. The DNA sequence is given as TGTGCCAGCAGCGTCGGTATCGGGGGACAGGGAAACACCGGGGAGCTGTTTTTT. The full variable domain, completed from the reference TRBV9 and TRBJ2-2 proteins outside the CDR3, reads DSGVTQTPKHLITATGQRVTLRCSPRSGDLSVYWYQQSLDQGLQFLIQYYNGEERAKGNILERFSAQQFPDLHSELNLSSLELGDSALYFCASSVGIGGQGNTGELFFGEGSRLTVL.